This T cell receptor beta chain was captured by sequencing in a study of T-cell memory formation after mild COVID-19. In the study overall: Clusters of TCRs were largely donor specific.

TCRdb ran MiXCR on the 5' RACE reads and lists one entry per CDR3 protein. The sample records around 200,000 distinct CDR3 sequences, around 18% being singletons. From germline, CDR1 is SGHKS and CDR2 YYEKEE (reference sequence). This CDR3 comprises 12 residues. V lost 1 base and J 11 bases, leaving 12 bases between the germline ends. This chain joins TRBV5-5 and TRBJ1-1; tentative D call: TRBD1 (6 bases). This clonotype originated in a man between 18 and 29 years old who had mild COVID-19 (a few samples of this study predate the infection). Cell type and time point are not known. Sample: PBMCs or a T cell subset sorted from them (not recorded which). The CDR3 DNA sequence: TGTGCCAGCAGCTTGCGGCCAGGGGTTGCTTTCTTT. It translates to CASSLRPGVAFF.